The 3 T cell receptor beta chains given below trace back to one sample, sequenced in a study of neoadjuvant anti-PD-1 for oral cavity cancer. The time point here: after neoadjuvant nivolumab, at surgical resection. Assay used: immunoSEQ multiplex PCR; TCRdb lists only in-frame clones, some missing. The sample holds some 15,000 clones, 76% seen once. The sequencing used PBMCs, collected after nivolumab (anti-PD-1) treatment. The receptors here all came from a person aged 35-80 years with oral cavity squamous cell carcinoma.

The genes are TRBV5-1 and TRBJ1-1; tentatively, D is TRBD1 (5 bases). Germline CDR1 is SGHRS and CDR2 is YFSETQ. Deletions cut 1 base from V and 7 bases from J, with 14 bases between. This CDR3 is 14 amino acids long. In nucleotides, the CDR3 is TGCGCCAGCAGCTTGACAGGTTTTTCCAATGAAGCTTTCTTT. This gives the protein CASSLTGFSNEAFF.

The rearrangement joins TRBV18 to TRBJ1-3; 7 bases fit TRBD1. Trimming at V came to 2 bases and at J to 4 bases, leaving 5 bases not matched to a gene. Germline loops: CDR1 KGHSH, CDR2 LQKENI. The CDR3 totals 15 residues. CDR3 in amino acids: CASSPNPGQGNTIYF. The DNA for the CDR3 is TGTGCCAGCTCACCAAATCCGGGACAGGGAAACACCATATATTTT.

This clone was observed a few times. The chain recombines TRBV18 with TRBJ2-6; no reliable D call. The germline V gene encodes CDR1 KGHSH and CDR2 LQKENI. V was pared by 5 bases and J by 2 bases, with 19 bases between. CDR3 size: 18 residues. The CDR3 DNA is TGTGCCAGCTCAGTCTGGTACATCGTCGGCCCTGGGGCCAACGTCCTGACTTTC. Translation gives CASSVWYIVGPGANVLTF.